This TCR beta chain was documented in a study of cytomegalovirus exposure and HLA in healthy donors. Points from the study as a whole: Investigators reported 150 to 200 TCR beta chains as tied to cytomegalovirus. A later analysis linked a missense variant in DCLRE1C to the trimming of TCR beta V and J genes. TRBV6-2, TRBV6-3 and some other V segments were unresolvable in 87-base-pair reads. TCR association rates varied by HLA locus in a later analysis, with DRB1 highest and HLA-C lowest.

Turning to this clone: What it binds is unknown.

The CDR3 length is 14 residues. V was pared by 2 bases and J by 5 bases, with 4 bases of the junction left unmatched. Germline-derived CDR1 and CDR2 are GTSNPN and SVGIG (reference sequence). The PCR made use of 60 Vbeta and 13 Jbeta primers. Measured with immunoSEQ multiplex PCR; TCRdb has only the in-frame clones, and not every one. Its table lists about 140,000 clones. V gene TRBV30 combines with J gene TRBJ1-5; 9 nucleotides match TRBD1. Sample: PBMCs. The clonotype originates from a woman aged 18-29 years in good health and CMV-seronegative. CDR3 residues: CAWSWGQGDQPQHF. CDR3 sequence (DNA): TGTGCCTGGAGTTGGGGACAGGGAGATCAGCCCCAGCATTTT.